Below are 16 T cell receptor beta chains sequenced from a single sample in a study of blood T cell repertoires in COVID-19. Generated by immunoSEQ multiplex PCR, the TCRdb table keeps only in-frame clones and is missing some. The data contain about 300,000 clones, approximately 87% of them seen just once; the ten biggest clones take up over 1.2%. Material for sequencing was peripheral blood. These TCRs come from a woman between 40 and 55 years old who had recovered from COVID-19.

The V gene is TRBV4-1, the J gene TRBJ2-7; tentative D call: TRBD2 (6 bases). The germline CDR1 and CDR2 sequences are MGHRA and YSYEKL. The CDR3 runs to 16 residues. Trimming took off 1 base at V and 4 bases at J, with 17 bases between the two ends. CDR3 in amino acids: CASSQVVQRAGYEQYF. The DNA of the CDR3 is TGCGCCAGCAGCCAAGTAGTACAGCGGGCAGGGTACGAGCAGTACTTC.

The V call is TRBV4-3, the J call TRBJ1-5, with D tentatively TRBD1 (6 bases). V was shortened by 0 bases and J by 1 base, with 16 bases between the two germline ends. This CDR3 has 18 residues. Germline V gene data show CDR1 as LGHNA and CDR2 as YSLEER. In nucleotides, the CDR3 is TGCGCCAGCAGCCAAGATCTGTATGGGGGCCCCAGCAATCAGCCCCAGCATTTT. Translated, it gives CASSQDLYGGPSNQPQHF.

The rearrangement links TRBV2 to TRBJ1-4, with D maybe TRBD1 (6 bases). The CDR3 has 13 residues. The germline V and J ends were trimmed by 11 bases and 6 bases, with 16 bases remaining between them. The germline CDR1 and CDR2 sequences are SNHLY and FYNNEI. In DNA form, the CDR3 reads TGTGCCCGAAGGACACAGGGCCATGAAAAACTGTTTTTT. Its protein product is CARRTQGHEKLFF.

CDR3 DNA: TGTGCCAGCAGCCAGGGAAGGGTGGGAATCGATTCACCCCTCCACTTT. Translating gives CASSQGRVGIDSPLHF. V usage is TRBV7-9 and J usage is TRBJ1-6, with a weak D call TRBD1 (5 bases). CDR1 and CDR2 from the germline V gene are SEHNR and FQNEAQ (reference sequence). The CDR3 length is 16 residues. Trimming stripped 5 bases from V and 8 bases from J, with 19 bases between.

The chain recombines TRBV3-1 (or the pseudogene TRBV3-2) with TRBJ1-2; 11 nucleotides align to TRBD1. Trimming at V came to 5 bases and at J to 4 bases, leaving 15 bases not matched to a gene. Germline loops: CDR1 LGHDT, CDR2 YNNKEL (reference sequence). The CDR3 extends over 18 amino acids. The DNA for the CDR3 is TGTGCCAGCAGCGGGCCGTTTGGGACAGGGGGTGAGGGCTATGGCTACACCTTC. Residues: CASSGPFGTGGEGYGYTF.

The rearrangement joins TRBV19 to TRBJ2-2, with D possibly matching TRBD1 (5 bases). The V gene lost 2 bases and the J gene lost 1 base, with 23 bases spanning the gap. Looked up from germline, CDR1 is LNHDA and CDR2 is SQIVND (reference sequence). This CDR3 is 20 amino acids long. The CDR3 bases are TGTGCCAGTAGTATATTCATGACAGATGTGCTTGTAATGAACACCGGGGAGCTGTTTTTT. Translating it yields CASSIFMTDVLVMNTGELFF.

The chain carries TRBV5-6 and TRBJ2-2; D is possibly TRBD1 (6 bases). Germline CDR1 is SGHDT and CDR2 is YYEEEE. The germline V and J ends were trimmed by 0 bases and 4 bases, with 10 bases remaining between them. The CDR3 runs to 15 residues. The CDR3 DNA sequence: TGTGCCAGCAGCTTGGGAAACAGGGTCACCGGGGAGCTGTTTTTT. Amino acid sequence: CASSLGNRVTGELFF.

The chain combines TRBV4-1 with TRBJ2-7; D may be TRBD2 (5 bases). Germline V lookup: CDR1 MGHRA, CDR2 YSYEKL. This CDR3 region has 15 residues. V lost 1 base and J 2 bases, leaving 12 bases between the germline ends. DNA for the CDR3: TGCGCCAGCAGCCAAGGTCCGGGAAACGCCTACGAGCAGTACTTC. This translates into CASSQGPGNAYEQYF.

The CDR3 loop is CASSPGTGNYGYTF. The CDR3 nucleotides read TGTGCCAGTAGTCCGGGGACAGGGAACTATGGCTACACCTTC. The chain uses TRBV19 and TRBJ1-2; 9 bases line up with TRBD1. V was pared by 5 bases and J by 2 bases, with 3 bases of the junction left unmatched. This CDR3 is built from 14 residues. The germline CDR1 and CDR2 sequences are LNHDA and SQIVND (reference sequence).

The rearrangement uses TRBV6-2 or TRBV6-3 and TRBJ1-2; no clear D. Trimming removed 6 bases at V and 5 bases at J, with 13 bases between. The CDR3 totals 13 residues. The V gene's germline CDR1 is MNHEY and CDR2 SVGEGT. This chain's CDR3 is CASSHGMEYGYTF. The DNA of the CDR3 is TGTGCCAGCAGCCACGGGATGGAGTATGGCTACACCTTC.

This clone occurred once. The rearrangement joins TRBV7-2 to TRBJ2-3; 14 nucleotides align to TRBD2. The ends lost 4 bases at V and 6 bases at J; junction bases unmatched: 12. The CDR3 covers 18 residues. Germline CDR1 SGHTA, CDR2 FQGNSA. CDR3 coding DNA: TGTGCCAGCAGCTCGGGACTAGCGGGGGCCCTGTCAGGGGATACGCAGTATTTT. This translates into CASSSGLAGALSGDTQYF.

V gene TRBV6-5 combines with J gene TRBJ2-3; 7 nucleotides align to TRBD2. Trimming removed 6 bases from V and 4 bases from J; junction bases left unmatched: 7. CDR3 length: 14 amino acids. Per germline, CDR1 MNHEY and CDR2 SVGAGI. CDR3 DNA: TGTGCCAGCAGAAGGACTAGTTCCGCAGATACGCAGTATTTT. Translating gives CASRRTSSADTQYF.

This clone occurred once. The V gene is TRBV5-1, the J gene TRBJ2-1, with 9 bases matching TRBD2. CDR3 length equals 15 residues. J gave up 7 bases and V 0 bases, and 5 bases lay outside the gene matches. CDR1 is SGHRS and CDR2 is YFSETQ in the germline V gene. The CDR3 region is CASSLVQRGANEQFF. CDR3 DNA sequence: TGCGCCAGCAGCTTGGTGCAGCGGGGGGCGAATGAGCAGTTCTTC.

The rearrangement joins TRBV9 to TRBJ1-1; D is possibly TRBD1 (5 bases). CDR1 and CDR2 from the germline V gene are SGDLS and YYNGEE. The CDR3 runs to 15 residues. Trimming pared 0 bases from V and 0 bases from J, leaving 9 bases between. CDR3: CASSVAGHLNTEAFF. For the CDR3, the DNA is TGTGCCAGCAGCGTAGCTGGACACCTGAACACTGAAGCTTTCTTT.

This chain uses TRBV3-1 (or the pseudogene TRBV3-2) with TRBJ1-2; D uncertain. Germline V gene lookup returns CDR1 LGHDT and CDR2 YNNKEL (reference sequence). The ends were cut back, 0 bases at V and 4 bases at J, with 12 bases in the middle. The CDR3 is 15 amino acids. CDR3 residues: CASSQERVGGYGYTF. The CDR3 nucleotides are TGTGCCAGCAGCCAAGAGAGAGTGGGAGGCTATGGCTACACCTTC.

The gene calls are TRBV27 and TRBJ1-2; TRBD1 is a possible D gene (5 bases). V was cut by 6 bases and J by 4 bases, with 15 bases left in between. The CDR3 sequence is 14 residues long. Per germline, CDR1 MNHEY and CDR2 SMNVEV (reference sequence). The CDR3 region has the DNA TGTGCCAGCAGGCCCCAGGGTGGGATCTATGGCTACACCTTC. It codes for CASRPQGGIYGYTF.